This T cell receptor beta chain was observed in a study of blood T cell repertoires in COVID-19. As for the study in general: Nucleic acid was either cDNA or gDNA, and it came from T cells, B-cell-depleted T cells, or PBMCs.

The germline CDR1 and CDR2 sequences are MNHEY and SVGEGT. The length of the CDR3 is 16 residues. V was trimmed by 0 bases and J by 2 bases, leaving 14 bases between them. Repertoires were generated with immunoSEQ multiplex PCR, while TCRdb's copy carries only in-frame clones and drops some. The sample lists about 110,000 clones; 88% were seen once. This TCR derives from a human donor in a cohort sampled during active COVID-19. The material sequenced was peripheral blood. This rearrangement joins TRBV6-2 or TRBV6-3 to TRBJ2-7; D might be TRBD1 (7 bases). CDR3 region: CASSYSMQGGPYEQYF. CDR3 nucleotide sequence: TGTGCCAGCAGTTACTCGATGCAGGGGGGCCCCTACGAGCAGTACTTC.